This T cell receptor (beta chain) is from a study of shared T cell receptors in the human thymus. With 1 base removed from V and 7 bases from J, the gap between germline ends came to 6 bases. Germline-derived CDR1 and CDR2 are DFQATT and SNEGSKA (reference sequence). The CDR3 sequence is 11 residues long. TCRdb's copy holds only in-frame clones and misses some; the assay was immunoSEQ multiplex PCR. The data contain hundreds of thousands of clones, approximately 95% of them singletons. Sequenced material: thymocytes. This TCR came from a human donor. J is TRBJ2-3 and V is TRBV20-1; D call uncertain. The CDR3 spells CSARGGHTQYF. The CDR3 DNA sequence: TGCAGTGCTAGAGGGGGTCATACGCAGTATTTT.